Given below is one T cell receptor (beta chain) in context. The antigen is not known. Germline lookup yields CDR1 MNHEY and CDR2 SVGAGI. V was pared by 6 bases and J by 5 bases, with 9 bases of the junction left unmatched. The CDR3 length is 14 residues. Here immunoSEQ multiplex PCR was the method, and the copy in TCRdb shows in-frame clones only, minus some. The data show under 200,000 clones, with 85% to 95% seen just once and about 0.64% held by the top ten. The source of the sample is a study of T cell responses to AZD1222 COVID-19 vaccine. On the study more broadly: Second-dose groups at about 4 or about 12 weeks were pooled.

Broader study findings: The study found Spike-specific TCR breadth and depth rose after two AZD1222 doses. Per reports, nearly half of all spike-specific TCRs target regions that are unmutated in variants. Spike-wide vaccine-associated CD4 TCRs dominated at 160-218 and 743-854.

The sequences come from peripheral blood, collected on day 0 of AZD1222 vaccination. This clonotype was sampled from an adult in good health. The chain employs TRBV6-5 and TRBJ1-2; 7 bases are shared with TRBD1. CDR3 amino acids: CASRITGTAYGYTF. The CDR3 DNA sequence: TGTGCCAGCAGAATTACCGGGACAGCATATGGCTACACCTTC.